The 29 T cell receptor beta chains presented below share a single source sample, sequenced in a study of T cell repertoires and HLA-DP antigens. Their recognized antigens are unknown. Profiling relied on immunoSEQ multiplex PCR, and the TCRdb table lists in-frame clones only, not all of them. The data contain around 110,000 clones, roughly 92% of them singletons. The sample consisted of CD4+ T cells from PBMCs. The receptor set was obtained from a woman between 18 and 30 years old in good health and CMV-seronegative.

The chain is built from TRBV6-5 and TRBJ1-4; tentatively, D is TRBD1 (6 bases). The CDR3 is 15 residues long. CDR1 and CDR2 (germline): MNHEY, SVGAGI. Trimming took off 0 bases at V and 8 bases at J, with 13 bases between the two ends. In nucleotides, the CDR3 is TGTGCCAGCAGTTACTCAGGGACACCGGGGGAAAAACTGTTTTTT. It encodes CASSYSGTPGEKLFF.

The chain employs TRBV28 and TRBJ1-2; 9 positions match TRBD1. Germline loops: CDR1 MDHEN, CDR2 SYDVKM. The CDR3 runs to 15 residues. Trimming at V came to 5 bases and at J to 6 bases, leaving 10 bases not matched to a gene. CDR3 DNA: TGTGCCAGCAGTGCGGGACAGGGAAGGGTTGATGGCTACACCTTC. Translated, it gives CASSAGQGRVDGYTF.

The chain employs TRBV28 and TRBJ2-5; the D gene could be TRBD1 or TRBD2 (5 bases each). The end of the DNA fits TRBJ2-7 better, so the J call may be wrong. This CDR3 has 13 amino acids. In germline, CDR1 is MDHEN, CDR2 SYDVKM. The CDR3 is CASGRLGVYEQYF. As DNA, the CDR3 is TGTGCCAGCGGACGTCTGGGGGTGTACGAGCAGTACTTC.

The chain is built from TRBV10-3 and TRBJ1-2, with D unclear. The V gene's germline CDR1 is ENHRY and CDR2 SYGVKD. Trimming stripped 4 bases from V and 7 bases from J, with 7 bases between. This CDR3 comprises 11 residues. DNA of the CDR3: TGTGCCATCAGTGGGGATTTTGGCTACACCTTC. Translating it yields CAISGDFGYTF.

This clone was picked up one time. J is TRBJ1-5 and V is TRBV7-2; maybe TRBD1 (6 bases). This CDR3 has 15 residues. Trimming pared 1 base from V and 2 bases from J, leaving 9 bases between. Germline CDR1 reads SGHTA; CDR2 reads FQGNSA. The CDR3 is CASSLVAGGNQPQHF. The DNA for the CDR3 is TGTGCCAGCAGCTTAGTCGCAGGGGGCAATCAGCCCCAGCATTTT.

This sequence joins TRBV5-8 and TRBJ2-7; no reliable D call. Trimming shortened V by 4 bases and J by 0 bases, and 2 bases separated the two germline ends. CDR1 is SGHTS, CDR2 YDEGEE, per germline. CDR3 length equals 11 residues. The CDR3 region has the DNA TGTGCCAGCAGCACCTCCTACGAGCAGTACGTC. It specifies CASSTSYEQYV.

DNA of the CDR3: TGTGCCAGTAGTATAGAGGGCAGGGGCTACACCTTC. Its protein product is CASSIEGRGYTF. The chain uses TRBV19 and TRBJ1-2; D gene uncertain. This CDR3 is built from 12 residues. V lost 0 bases and J 8 bases, leaving 7 bases between the germline ends. Germline loops: CDR1 LNHDA, CDR2 SQIVND (reference sequence).

The chain couples TRBV5-8 to TRBJ2-3; D is perhaps TRBD2 (7 bases). Germline V gives CDR1 SGHTS, CDR2 YDEGEE. Trimming removed 2 bases from V and 0 bases from J, with 13 bases in between. CDR3 size: 16 residues. As DNA, the CDR3 is TGTGCCAGCAGCTTAAGGGCGGGGGCCAGCACAGATACGCAGTATTTT. Translating gives CASSLRAGASTDTQYF.

The V gene is TRBV5-8, the J gene TRBJ1-1; tentative D call: TRBD1 (5 bases). The CDR3 is 16 residues long. Per the germline V gene, CDR1 is SGHTS and CDR2 is YDEGEE. V was clipped by 3 bases and J by 0 bases, with 15 bases between them. CDR3 nucleotide sequence: TGTGCCAGCAGCTCCCCGGGACTCGTTATGAACACTGAAGCTTTCTTT. Protein product: CASSSPGLVMNTEAFF.

V is TRBV13 and J is TRBJ2-7, with D possibly matching TRBD1 (6 bases). Germline CDR1 and CDR2: PRHDT and FYEKMQ (reference sequence). This CDR3 has 14 amino acids. The V and J ends lost 4 bases and 1 base respectively, with 11 bases between them. The CDR3 region is CASSSSDRSYEQYV. CDR3 coding DNA: TGTGCCAGCAGCTCCAGTGACAGGTCCTACGAGCAGTACGTC.

This clone was found once. The V and J genes are TRBV7-9 and TRBJ1-5; D is possibly TRBD1 (6 bases). The V gene's germline CDR1 is SEHNR and CDR2 FQNEAQ (reference sequence). This CDR3 has 12 amino acids. V was cut by 8 bases and J by 4 bases, with 9 bases left in between. This CDR3 reads CASADRNQPQHF. The CDR3 DNA is TGTGCCAGCGCTGACAGGAATCAGCCCCAGCATTTT.

The rearrangement uses TRBV5-4 and TRBJ2-2; no clear D. The V end lost 2 bases, the J end lost 0 bases, and 5 bases lay between the germline ends. Germline assignment: CDR1 SGHNT and CDR2 YYREEE (reference sequence). The CDR3 is made up of 14 amino acids. The CDR3 coding sequence is TGTGCCAGCAGCTTAGGAACGAACACCGGGGAGCTGTTTTTT. Amino acids: CASSLGTNTGELFF.

The V and J genes are TRBV7-3 and TRBJ2-1; D perhaps matches TRBD1 (6 bases). This CDR3 has 17 amino acids. CDR1 and CDR2 from the germline V gene are SGHTA and FQGTGA. V lost 5 bases and J lost 1, with 18 bases in between. The CDR3 nucleotides are TGTGCCAGCAGCCCCGACAGGAGAGGAGGATCCTACAATGAGCAGTTCTTC. Translation gives CASSPDRRGGSYNEQFF.

The V gene is TRBV28, the J gene TRBJ1-3, with D possibly TRBD1 on 6 matching bases. This CDR3 has 15 amino acids. Germline V lookup: CDR1 MDHEN, CDR2 SYDVKM. V lost 5 bases, J lost 4 bases, and 15 bases lay in between. CDR3 sequence: CASSPPQGTGNTIYF. The CDR3 DNA sequence: TGTGCCAGCAGTCCCCCCCAGGGGACGGGAAACACCATATATTTT.

V and J are TRBV9 and TRBJ2-3; 14 positions agree with TRBD2. Germline assignment: CDR1 SGDLS and CDR2 YYNGEE. Trimming took 3 bases from V and 6 from J; bases not matched to a gene: 9. The CDR3 covers 17 residues. The CDR3 protein is CASSAGLAGGPQDTQYF. The CDR3 DNA reads as TGTGCCAGCAGCGCCGGACTAGCGGGAGGCCCCCAGGATACGCAGTATTTT.

The V gene is TRBV11-2, the J gene TRBJ2-1, with D possibly being TRBD1 or TRBD2 (7 bases each). The CDR3 loop spans 15 amino acids. The germline CDR1 and CDR2 sequences are SGHAT and FQNNGV. Deletions cut 4 bases from V and 6 bases from J, with 16 bases between. Here the CDR3 reads CASSWGGTEGNEQFF. The CDR3 nucleotides are TGTGCCAGCAGCTGGGGGGGGACAGAGGGCAATGAGCAGTTCTTC.

This chain uses TRBV9 with TRBJ1-2; D not resolved. CDR3 length: 17 amino acids. In germline, CDR1 is SGDLS, CDR2 YYNGEE. V lost 0 bases to trimming and J lost 5 bases, with 20 bases between them. This CDR3 is CASSVEPLRARSYGYTF. DNA for the CDR3: TGTGCCAGCAGCGTAGAGCCCCTTCGGGCACGGAGTTATGGCTACACCTTC.

The chain uses TRBV18 and TRBJ2-7, with D possibly TRBD1 on 6 matching bases. CDR1 KGHSH and CDR2 LQKENI come from the germline V gene. The CDR3 has 13 residues. V shed 2 bases and J shed 2 bases, with 7 bases lying between them. CDR3 DNA sequence: TGTGCCAGCTCACCAGGGGGCACCTACGAGCAGTACGTC. As protein: CASSPGGTYEQYV.

The rearrangement links TRBV5-8 to TRBJ2-1; 12 nucleotides match TRBD2. With 3 bases clipped from V and 3 bases from J, the junction kept 4 bases outside the gene matches. Germline CDR1 reads SGHTS; CDR2 reads YDEGEE. The CDR3 loop spans 16 amino acids. This CDR3 reads CASSSTSGSLYNEQFF. The CDR3 region has the DNA TGTGCCAGCAGCTCGACTAGCGGGAGCCTCTACAATGAGCAGTTCTTC.

The genes are TRBV25-1 and TRBJ1-5, with D tentatively TRBD1 (5 bases). Germline lookup yields CDR1 MGHDK and CDR2 SYGVNS. The CDR3 is made up of 16 amino acids. Trimming removed 2 bases at V and 4 bases at J, with 15 bases between. The CDR3 DNA reads TGTGCCAGCAGTGAAGGACACTGGAGTCGGAATCAGCCCCAGCATTTT. Its translation is CASSEGHWSRNQPQHF.

The chain uses TRBV19 and TRBJ2-7; 9 bases map to TRBD2. The CDR3 spans 15 residues. The V and J ends lost 7 bases and 2 bases, in that order; junction bases with no gene match: 9. The germline V gene has CDR1 LNHDA and CDR2 SQIVND (reference sequence). The CDR3 DNA follows: TGTGCCAGTAAACCGGGACTAGCAGTCACCTACGAGCAGTACTTC. Amino acids: CASKPGLAVTYEQYF.

The chain has TRBV6-5 and TRBJ1-4; 12 nucleotides align to TRBD1. V shed 6 bases, J shed 8 bases, and the junction held 4 bases outside the gene matches. Germline lookup yields CDR1 MNHEY and CDR2 SVGAGI. The CDR3 loop spans 14 amino acids. CDR3 sequence reads: CASRGTGGVEKLFF. The CDR3, as DNA: TGTGCCAGCAGGGGGACAGGGGGCGTAGAAAAACTGTTTTTT.

This chain connects TRBV9 to TRBJ2-1; no clear D. In germline, CDR1 is SGDLS, CDR2 YYNGEE. Trimming cost V 1 base and J 4 bases, with 15 bases left between them. This CDR3 region has 16 residues. As DNA, the CDR3 is TGTGCCAGCAGCGTACCCCCTAGTAGCATATACAATGAGCAGTTCTTC. Amino acid sequence: CASSVPPSSIYNEQFF.

CDR3 DNA sequence: TGTGCCAGCAGCTTGACTAGTCTGGATACGCAGTATTTT. Encoded protein: CASSLTSLDTQYF. The V and J genes are TRBV7-2 and TRBJ2-3; tentative D call: TRBD2 (6 bases). CDR1 and CDR2 from the germline V gene are SGHTA and FQGNSA. This CDR3 has 13 amino acids. Trimming left V 3 bases short and J 6 bases short, with 10 bases between.

The chain combines TRBV11-3 with TRBJ1-5; 10 positions agree with TRBD1. The CDR3 spans 16 residues. The germline V gene has CDR1 SGHNT and CDR2 YENEEA. J was trimmed by 6 bases and V by 5 bases; bases with no gene match: 10. This CDR3 reads CASSPRDRGYTQPQHF. The DNA of the CDR3 is TGTGCCAGCAGCCCCCGGGACAGGGGTTATACTCAGCCCCAGCATTTT.

The sample holds a few counts of this clone. The J gene is TRBJ2-3, the V gene TRBV11-2; TRBD2 matches 7 bases. There are 13 residues in the CDR3. Germline CDR1 is SGHAT and CDR2 is FQNNGV. Losses at the gene ends were 5 bases for V and 4 bases for J; bases not matched to a gene: 3. The CDR3 sequence: CASSQGLPDTQYF. The CDR3 bases are TGTGCCAGCAGCCAGGGACTACCAGATACGCAGTATTTT.

In its sample, this clone was seen once. The chain is built from TRBV9 and TRBJ2-3; 12 bases line up with TRBD2. The J segment lost 6 bases and the V segment lost 0 bases, leaving 8 bases of the junction unmatched. The CDR3 extends over 17 amino acids. The germline gives CDR1 SGDLS, CDR2 YYNGEE. The CDR3 coding sequence is TGTGCCAGCAGCGTAGGGAGTGGACTAGCGGGGAGGGATACGCAGTATTTT. Its protein product is CASSVGSGLAGRDTQYF.

The chain carries TRBV5-3 and TRBJ1-5; no clear D. TRBV5-3 counts as an open reading frame of uncertain function. This CDR3 comprises 15 residues. The V end was cut by 0 bases, the J end by 2 bases, with 9 bases between. CDR3 sequence: CARSLEKGRNQPQHF. The DNA for the CDR3 is TGTGCCAGAAGCTTGGAAAAGGGCCGCAATCAGCCCCAGCATTTT.

By proportion, this clone is medium-sized. V and J are TRBV7-3 and TRBJ1-3; possibly TRBD1 for D (6 bases). V lost 5 bases to trimming and J lost 4 bases, with 12 bases between them. CDR1 and CDR2 from the germline V gene are SGHTA and FQGTGA. The CDR3 has 14 amino acids. In DNA form, the CDR3 reads TGTGCCAGCAGCGAGCAGGGGTACGGAAACACCATATATTTT. Translation gives CASSEQGYGNTIYF.